This entry is about one T cell receptor beta chain. Its specificity is unknown. TCR beta sequencing was performed on blood CD8+ and CD4+ T cells. Controls were healthy donors chosen to match patients in age and sex. The TEMRA cells underwent FACS enrichment, while the CD8+ and CD4+ T cells underwent negative isolation. These data come from a study of CD8 T cells in Susac syndrome. Study outcomes and limitations: As the study acknowledged, the number of individuals who were part of its TCR sequencing and HLA analysis was relatively small.

RNA in amounts of about 0.5 to 1 ug was reverse transcribed with random hexamers. TCRdb analysed the immunoSEQ multiplex PCR reads with MiXCR anew, one entry per CDR3 protein. This table holds 150,000 to 200,000 distinct CDR3 sequences, 85% to 95% found once. The sequence derives from a human donor in good health. Sequencing was performed on CD4+ T cells from PBMCs.

CDR3 sequence (DNA): TGCGCCAGCAGCTTAAGGTCTGGGGCCAACGTCCTGACTTTC. This codes for CASSLRSGANVLTF. The rearrangement uses TRBV5-1 and TRBJ2-6; D is undetermined. V lost 2 bases to trimming and J lost 1 base, with 4 bases between them. The germline V gene has CDR1 SGHRS and CDR2 YFSETQ. This CDR3 spans 14 amino acids.